Presented here are 22 T cell receptor beta chains from one specimen sequenced in a study of T cells in Graves' hyperthyroidism and ophthalmopathy. RNA transcripts yielded amplified TCR beta CDR3 regions. The primer set for the first-round RT-PCR of the TCR CDR3 was HTBI. TCRdb redid the calling of the multiplex PCR reads with MiXCR, one entry per CDR3 protein. The sample has hundreds of thousands of distinct CDR3 sequences, about 15% seen once. Input material: blood. All receptors derive from a woman in her 30s with Graves' hyperthyroidism.

The table lists this clonotype with a few counts. This chain connects TRBV27 to TRBJ2-1, with TRBD2 as a possible D gene (6 bases). Germline lookup yields CDR1 MNHEY and CDR2 SMNVEV (reference sequence). Deletions cut 8 bases from V and 0 bases from J, with 11 bases between. CDR3 size: 14 residues. CDR3 bases: TGTGCCAGCCGGAGGCGGGGCTCCTACAATGAGCAGTTCTTC. Its protein product is CASRRRGSYNEQFF.

There are many counts of this clonotype. The chain joins TRBV3-1 to TRBJ2-7; 7 bases align to TRBD2. The V gene end was trimmed by 1 base and the J gene end by 6 bases; junction bases not matched to a gene: 9. Germline V lookup: CDR1 LGHDT, CDR2 YNNKEL (reference sequence). The CDR3 has 15 amino acids. The CDR3 region has the DNA TGTGCCAGCAGCCAAGCATTAGTGGCGGGAGTCGAGCAGTACTTC. Amino acid sequence: CASSQALVAGVEQYF.

This chain's CDR3 is CASSPYGEASGYF. The CDR3 DNA reads TGTGCCAGCAGCCCCTACGGGGAGGCCTCGGGGTACTTC. This chain joins TRBV3-1 and TRBJ2-7, with D possibly being TRBD2 (6 bases). CDR1 is LGHDT and CDR2 is YNNKEL in the germline V gene (reference sequence). V lost 4 bases and J 12 bases, leaving 19 bases between the germline ends. CDR3 length equals 13 residues.

This clonotype came up many times. The chain combines TRBV3-1 with TRBJ2-4; TRBD2 matches 10 bases. V dropped 5 bases and J dropped 0; count of bases not matched to a gene: 16. CDR1 LGHDT and CDR2 YNNKEL come from the germline V gene (reference sequence). The length of the CDR3 is 20 residues. The CDR3 bases are TGTGCCAGCAGCGCTACCTGGGGAGCGGGAGGGCTCCTAGCCAAAAACATTCAGTACTTC. It codes for CASSATWGAGGLLAKNIQYF.

The rearrangement links TRBV15 to TRBJ2-3, with D uncertain. Trimming shortened V by 1 base and J by 0 bases, and 5 bases separated the two germline ends. The CDR3 is made up of 14 amino acids. Germline V gene sequence: CDR1 LNHNV, CDR2 YYDKDF (reference sequence). The CDR3 spells CATSRGVSTDTQYF. DNA of the CDR3: TGTGCCACCAGCAGAGGAGTTAGCACAGATACGCAGTATTTT. The full variable domain, completed using reference TRBV15 and TRBJ2-3, is DAMVIQNPRYQVTQFGKPVTLSCSQTLNHNVMYWYQQKSSQAPKLLFHYYDKDFNNEADTPDNFQSRRPNTSFCFLDIRSPGLGDTAMYLCATSRGVSTDTQYFGPGTRLTVL.

This clonotype was counted once. This chain uses TRBV19 with TRBJ1-5; the D gene is possibly TRBD1 (5 bases). Looked up from germline, CDR1 is LNHDA and CDR2 is SQIVND (reference sequence). V lost 1 base and J lost 5, with 9 bases in between. The CDR3 runs to 14 residues. The CDR3 sequence: CASSIAGADQPQHF. The CDR3 nucleotides read TGTGCCAGTAGTATAGCCGGGGCGGATCAGCCCCAGCATTTT.

This clonotype was found a few times. The rearrangement uses TRBV5-1 and TRBJ2-3; a weak D match, TRBD2 (7 bases). The CDR3 is 15 residues long. V gave up 3 bases and J gave up 1 base, with 12 bases separating them. CDR1 is SGHRS and CDR2 is YFSETQ in the germline V gene. CDR3 protein: CASSSRGARTDTQYF. The DNA for the CDR3 is TGCGCCAGCAGCTCTCGGGGGGCCCGCACAGATACGCAGTATTTT. Supplemented by reference TRBV5-1 and TRBJ2-3, the full variable domain reads KAGVTQTPRYLIKTRGQQVTLSCSPISGHRSVSWYQQTPGQGLQFLFEYFSETQRNKGNFPGRFSGRQFSNSRSEMNVSTLELGDSALYLCASSSRGARTDTQYFGPGTRLTVL.

This clonotype was picked up many times. This sequence joins TRBV3-1 and TRBJ2-1, with TRBD2 matching 10 bases. Germline V gene data show CDR1 as LGHDT and CDR2 as YNNKEL (reference sequence). The V segment lost 4 bases and the J segment 10 bases; nucleotides outside the gene matches: 16. The CDR3 runs to 17 residues. The CDR3 DNA reads TGTGCCAGCAGCCGTGCAATTAGCGGGAGGCCATCCGGGGAGCAGTTCTTC. It yields the protein CASSRAISGRPSGEQFF.

The J gene is TRBJ2-2, the V gene TRBV20-1; D possibly corresponds to TRBD2 (6 bases). Germline values: CDR1 DFQATT, CDR2 SNEGSKA (reference sequence). V was clipped by 0 bases and J by 6 bases, with 11 bases between them. The CDR3 runs 14 residues. The CDR3 region has the DNA TGCAGTGCTAGAGAGCGTGGGGGGTCCGGGGAGCTGTTTTTT. Residues: CSARERGGSGELFF.

The V and J genes are TRBV2 and TRBJ2-1, with 9 bases matching TRBD2. V shed 4 bases, J shed 2 bases, and the junction held 0 bases outside the gene matches. The germline V gene has CDR1 SNHLY and CDR2 FYNNEI. CDR3 size: 14 residues. CDR3 bases: TGTGCCAGCAGTGGACTAGCGGCCTACAATGAGCAGTTCTTC. It codes for CASSGLAAYNEQFF.

This clonotype was picked up a small number of times. Since a much larger clone is just one base distant, this may be a read error. This chain joins TRBV28 and TRBJ2-3; D unclear. The CDR3 runs 15 residues. V lost 3 bases and J lost 1, with 11 bases in between. Germline CDR1 is MDHEN and CDR2 is SYDVKM. This chain's CDR3 is CASSFRDVGTDTQYF. In DNA, the CDR3 is TGTGCCAGCAGTTTTAGAGATGTTGGCACAGATACGCAGTATTTT.

This clonotype was found many times. The chain combines TRBV28 with TRBJ2-7; 10 bases map to TRBD2. Per the germline V gene, CDR1 is MDHEN and CDR2 is SYDVKM. The ends lost 5 bases at V and 3 bases at J; junction bases unmatched: 10. The CDR3 has 16 amino acids. CDR3: CASSEHLAGDSYEQYF. The CDR3 region has the DNA TGTGCCAGCAGTGAGCATCTAGCGGGAGATAGCTACGAGCAGTACTTC.

This clonotype was picked up many times. The chain joins TRBV24-1 to TRBJ2-1, with TRBD2 identical over 9 bases. After removal of 0 bases from V and 3 bases from J, the junction contained 5 bases not matched to a gene. The germline gives CDR1 KGHDR, CDR2 SFDVKD. The CDR3 extends over 17 amino acids. The CDR3 DNA sequence: TGTGCCACCAGTGATTTGCCTCTAGCGGGAAACTACAATGAGCAGTTCTTC. Its protein product is CATSDLPLAGNYNEQFF.

This clonotype was recorded a few times. The rearrangement joins TRBV6-1 to TRBJ2-7, with 8 bases aligning to TRBD2. The V segment lost 5 bases and the J segment 4 bases; nucleotides outside the gene matches: 7. Germline values: CDR1 MNHNS, CDR2 SASEGT. The CDR3 is 14 amino acids. CDR3 bases: TGTGCCAGCAGTCTCCCGGGACTAGGGTACGAGCAGTACTTC. Translation gives CASSLPGLGYEQYF.

This clonotype was seen many times. The CDR3 is CAWRGQGRSPLHF. The CDR3 bases are TGTGCCTGGAGGGGACAGGGGAGATCACCCCTCCACTTT. The gene calls are TRBV30 and TRBJ1-6, with 10 positions matching TRBD1. The V and J ends lost 3 bases and 10 bases, in that order; junction bases with no gene match: 3. This CDR3 contains 13 residues. Germline V lookup: CDR1 GTSNPN, CDR2 SVGIG (reference sequence).

V usage is TRBV11-1 and J usage is TRBJ2-5, with 9 positions matching TRBD1. The CDR3 runs 15 residues. The junction had 8 bases not matched to a gene; V was cut back by 5 bases and J by 4 bases. Germline-derived CDR1 and CDR2 are SGHAT and FQDESV (reference sequence). Written as DNA, the CDR3 is TGTGCCAGCAGCACCCAACAGGGGGCGTTAGAGACCCAGTACTTC. Its protein is CASSTQQGALETQYF.

The table lists this clonotype with many counts. The chain carries TRBV28 and TRBJ2-1; D gene uncertain. Germline CDR1 is MDHEN and CDR2 is SYDVKM. The germline V and J ends were trimmed by 5 bases and 8 bases, with 19 bases remaining between them. CDR3 length: 15 amino acids. CDR3: CASSDRTEKRYEQFF. In nucleotides, the CDR3 is TGTGCCAGCAGTGATAGGACGGAGAAGCGTTATGAGCAGTTCTTC.

This clonotype was detected a few times. The chain employs TRBV5-6 and TRBJ1-5, with D tentatively TRBD1 (5 bases). The V end was cut by 3 bases, the J end by 2 bases, with 12 bases between. Germline loops: CDR1 SGHDT, CDR2 YYEEEE. The CDR3 runs 15 residues. The CDR3 loop reads CASSWGGMGNQPQHF. CDR3 coding DNA: TGTGCCAGCAGCTGGGGGGGAATGGGCAATCAGCCCCAGCATTTT.

In this sample, this clonotype turned up many times. The V and J genes are TRBV5-1 and TRBJ2-2; D is possibly TRBD1 (6 bases). V dropped 0 bases and J dropped 4 bases, with 19 bases sitting between them. Per germline, CDR1 SGHRS and CDR2 YFSETQ. The CDR3 extends over 18 amino acids. The CDR3 region has the DNA TGCGCCAGCAGCTTGGGGTCCGGGACACTAATTTCCACCGGGGAGCTGTTTTTT. This encodes CASSLGSGTLISTGELFF.

This clonotype was counted at least ten times. V is TRBV3-1 and J is TRBJ1-2; D might be TRBD1 (5 bases). The germline V gene encodes CDR1 LGHDT and CDR2 YNNKEL (reference sequence). The CDR3 covers 15 residues. Trimming removed 0 bases at V and 3 bases at J, with 11 bases between. In DNA, the CDR3 is TGTGCCAGCAGCCAAGATCCCCGGGACCACTATGGCTACACCTTC. It translates to CASSQDPRDHYGYTF.

As to this clonotype: This may arise from a read error, as a much more abundant clone is one base away. V usage is TRBV5-1 and J usage is TRBJ2-7, with 8 bases that match TRBD1. The DNA end is more similar to TRBJ2-1, so the J call may be wrong. The CDR3 length is 12 residues. The germline CDR1 and CDR2 sequences are SGHRS and YFSETQ. The CDR3 sequence: CASGTGTYEQFF. CDR3 sequence (DNA): TGCGCCAGCGGGACAGGAACCTACGAGCAGTTCTTC.

This clonotype was seen a single time. A much more abundant neighbour one base away suggests this may be a read error. The genes are TRBV6-2 or TRBV6-3 and TRBJ2-3; D unresolved. The CDR3 runs 12 residues. Trimming removed 6 bases from V and 5 bases from J, with 9 bases in between. From germline, CDR1 is MNHEY and CDR2 SVGEGT. The CDR3 loop is CASRSPLDTQYF. CDR3 sequence (DNA): TGTGCCAGCAGATCACCTTTAGATACGCAGTATTTT.